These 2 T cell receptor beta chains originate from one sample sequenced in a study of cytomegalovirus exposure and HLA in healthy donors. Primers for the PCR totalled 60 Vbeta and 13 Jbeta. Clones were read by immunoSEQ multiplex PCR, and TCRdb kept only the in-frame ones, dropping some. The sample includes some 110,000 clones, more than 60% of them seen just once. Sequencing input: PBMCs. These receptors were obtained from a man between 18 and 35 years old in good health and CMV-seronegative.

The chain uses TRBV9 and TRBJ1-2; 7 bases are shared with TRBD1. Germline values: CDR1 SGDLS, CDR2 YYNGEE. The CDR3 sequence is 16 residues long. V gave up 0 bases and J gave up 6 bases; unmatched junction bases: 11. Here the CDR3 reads CASSVGGQIEPDGYTF. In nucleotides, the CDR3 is TGTGCCAGCAGCGTAGGGGGACAGATTGAGCCCGATGGCTACACCTTC. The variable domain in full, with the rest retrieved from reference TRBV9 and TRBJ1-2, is DSGVTQTPKHLITATGQRVTLRCSPRSGDLSVYWYQQSLDQGLQFLIQYYNGEERAKGNILERFSAQQFPDLHSELNLSSLELGDSALYFCASSVGGQIEPDGYTFGSGTRLTVV.

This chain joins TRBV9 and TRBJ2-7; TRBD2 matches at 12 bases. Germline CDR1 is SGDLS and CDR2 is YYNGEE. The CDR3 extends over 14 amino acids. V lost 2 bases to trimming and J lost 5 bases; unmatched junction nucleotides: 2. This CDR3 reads CASSVRLAGDEQYF. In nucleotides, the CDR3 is TGTGCCAGCAGCGTCCGACTAGCGGGAGACGAGCAGTACTTC.